Described below is a single T cell receptor beta chain sequence and its context. These data are taken from a study of shared clonotypes between healthy human individuals. Study at large: A couple of women and a few men aged 18 to 49 served as donors.

The germline V gene encodes CDR1 SGHRS and CDR2 YFSETQ. The length of the CDR3 is 15 residues. Sequenced by immunoSEQ multiplex PCR; TCRdb stores in-frame clones only, minus some. The sample shows about 600,000 clones, 95% to 98% of them seen only once. The chain recombines TRBV5-1 with TRBJ2-5, with D possibly being TRBD2 (6 bases). The DNA end is a closer match to TRBJ2-7, so the J assignment may be wrong. The sample taken for sequencing was naive CD4+ T cells sorted from blood. Subset in this sample: CD45RA+ positively selected. The source is a young woman in good health. The CDR3 region has the DNA TGCGCCAGCAGCGCTCGGGGAGGCGGCTCCTACGAGCAGTACTTC. Its translation: CASSARGGGSYEQYF.